The 2 T cell receptor beta chains below were found in one sample sequenced in a study of regulatory T cells in long-lasting Graves disease. Specified time point: newly diagnosed GD, antithyroid drugs for less than 3 months. Extracted PBMC RNA gave rise to the TCR library. Arm-PCR of CDR3 regions and iRepertoire HTBI primers were the basis on which TCR beta libraries were built. TCRdb reprocessed the multiplex PCR reads via MiXCR and lists one record per CDR3 protein. The table records about 440,000 distinct CDR3 sequences, around 15% of them present only once. The sample also formed part of further work on T cells in Graves' hyperthyroidism and ophthalmopathy.

The sample here was peripheral blood mononuclear cells (PBMCs), taken at new diagnosis, from a patient treated with antithyroid drugs. Receptors were obtained from a woman between 18 and 30 years old with Graves disease.

The genes are TRBV6-5 and TRBJ2-7; a possible D gene is TRBD2 (6 bases). CDR1 is MNHEY, CDR2 SVGAGI, per germline. V dropped 2 bases and J dropped 4 bases, with 9 bases sitting between them. CDR3 size: 13 residues. CDR3 DNA: TGTGCCAGCAGTTACGCGGGGTTTTACGAGCAGTACTTC. Its translation: CASSYAGFYEQYF.

V and J are TRBV5-1 and TRBJ2-1, with 8 bases identical to TRBD1. J was trimmed by 2 bases and V by 0 bases; bases with no gene match: 7. CDR1 is SGHRS, CDR2 YFSETQ, per germline. This CDR3 is built from 17 residues. CDR3 in amino acids: CASSLAGTGPAYNEQFF. The CDR3, as DNA: TGCGCCAGCAGCTTGGCGGGGACAGGTCCAGCCTACAATGAGCAGTTCTTC.